This entry is about one T cell receptor (beta chain). As yet, its antigen is unknown. Division of CD4+ cells produced a CD45RA+ naive subset and a CD45RA-negative memory subset. Sequencing was performed with immunoSEQ multiplex PCR; in TCRdb, only in-frame clones are kept and a portion is missing. The sample yields over a million clones, roughly 96% seen once. This sample was included in a study of shared clonotypes between healthy human individuals. Findings and caveats of the study: Depth was large, yet rarefaction showed that sorted-subset sequencing was incomplete.

The specimen was naive CD4+ T cells sorted from blood. This sample's subset: CD45RA+ positively selected. The clonotype originates from a man in his thirties or forties in good health.

The CDR3 DNA reads TGTGCCAGCAGCTTTAGCGGGAGTTCGGATTACGAGCAGTACTTC. Its protein is CASSFSGSSDYEQYF. V gene TRBV7-2 combines with J gene TRBJ2-7; 9 bases map to TRBD2. The V segment lost 3 bases and the J segment 4 bases; nucleotides outside the gene matches: 7. CDR1 is SGHTA and CDR2 is FQGNSA in the germline V gene. This CDR3 comprises 15 residues.